This is a list of T cell receptor beta chains from one sample in a study of shared clonotypes between healthy human individuals. Some clones are missing from TCRdb's copy, which holds only in-frame ones; the method was immunoSEQ multiplex PCR. Of about 990,000 clones in the sample, around 78% were seen once. Sequenced sample: memory CD4+ T cells from PBMCs. These receptors all stem from a man between 18 and 35 years old in good health. Some clones in this sample may be carry-over from other donors' samples. CDR3s include the opening cysteine and the closing phenylalanine or tryptophan. Fields, in order: CDR3 length, D gene, clone size, V gene, J gene, CDR3 protein, CDR3 DNA. A D gene is named only where the DNA matches it firmly. For some rows the clone size is stated as once, few or many, or as a class when expanded; others skip it.

14	NA	NA	TRBV18	TRBJ2-7	CASSQQANNDEQYF	TGTGCCAGCTCGCAGCAGGCTAATAATGACGAGCAGTACTTC
13	TRBD1	NA	TRBV6-6	TRBJ1-2	CASSLDRGHGYTF	TGTGCCAGCAGTTTGGACAGGGGGCATGGCTACACCTTC
10	NA	NA	TRBV6-1	TRBJ1-5	CAISARPQHF	TGTGCCATCAGTGCCCGGCCCCAGCATTTT
15	TRBD1	few	TRBV7-3	TRBJ1-2	CASSSEGQGAGGYTF	TGTGCCAGCAGCTCCGAAGGACAGGGGGCGGGTGGCTACACCTTC
15	NA	NA	TRBV14	TRBJ2-1	CASSQRGGYYNEQFF	TGTGCCAGCAGCCAGAGGGGTGGTTACTACAATGAGCAGTTCTTC
17	TRBD2	NA	TRBV19	TRBJ2-7	CATTPALGLAGTYEQYF	TGTGCCACCACCCCCGCTTTGGGGCTAGCGGGTACCTACGAGCAGTACTTC
13	NA	once	TRBV28	TRBJ2-3	CATTLPAPGAQYF	TGTGCCACCACACTACCCGCCCCAGGGGCGCAGTATTTT
13	NA	NA	TRBV29-1	TRBJ1-3	CSARKATGNTIYF	TGCAGCGCTCGAAAGGCGACTGGAAACACCATATATTTT
15	TRBD2	few	TRBV6-5	TRBJ2-7	CASSPSGTLSYEQYF	TGTGCCAGCAGTCCGAGCGGGACCTTATCCTACGAGCAGTACTTC
13	NA	many	TRBV28	TRBJ1-5	CASTLGSFQPQHF	TGTGCCAGCACTCTGGGAAGTTTTCAGCCCCAGCATTTT
14	NA	NA	TRBV25-1	TRBJ1-4	CASSEFGPTEKLFF	TGTGCCAGCAGTGAATTTGGTCCTACCGAAAAACTGTTTTTT
13	NA	NA	TRBV29-1	TRBJ1-1	CSSRHGALGGAFF	TGCAGCTCGCGTCACGGGGCCCTGGGGGGAGCTTTCTTT
14	TRBD2	NA	TRBV7-9	TRBJ2-5	CASSSGLAGAPQYF	TGTGCCAGCAGCTCGGGACTAGCGGGAGCCCCCCAGTACTTC
12	NA	NA	TRBV19	TRBJ1-1	CASSMGSTEAFF	TGTGCCAGTAGTATGGGGTCCACTGAAGCTTTCTTT
15	NA	NA	TRBV29-1	TRBJ2-6	CSVPGPTSGANVLTF	TGCAGCGTGCCGGGACCAACCTCTGGGGCCAACGTCCTGACTTTC
14	NA	NA	TRBV2	TRBJ2-1	CASSEEGASYEQFF	TGTGCCAGCAGTGAGGAGGGGGCTTCGTATGAGCAGTTCTTC
13	TRBD1	NA	TRBV30	TRBJ1-4	CACTGAAEEKLFF	TGTGCCTGTACAGGGGCCGCAGAAGAAAAACTGTTTTTT
12	TRBD2	once	TRBV30	TRBJ2-1	CAWNTLAVEQFF	TGTGCCTGGAACACTCTAGCGGTCGAGCAGTTCTTC
15	NA	NA	TRBV9	TRBJ2-1	CASNPTGTSYNEQFF	TGTGCCAGCAACCCTACCGGGACTTCCTACAATGAGCAGTTCTTC
16	NA	NA	TRBV11-2	TRBJ2-5	CASSLGSSGAQETQYF	TGTGCCAGCAGCTTAGGGTCTTCAGGGGCCCAAGAGACCCAGTACTTC
12	NA	few	TRBV25-1	TRBJ1-5	CASSWSNQPQHF	TGTGCCAGCAGTTGGAGCAATCAGCCCCAGCATTTT
13	NA	NA	TRBV5-1	TRBJ2-7	CASSISRGYEQYF	TGCGCCAGCAGTATAAGCAGGGGTTACGAGCAGTACTTC
16	NA	NA	TRBV4-1	TRBJ2-7	CASSQYRSMGSYEQYF	TGCGCCAGCAGCCAATACAGGTCGATGGGCTCCTACGAGCAGTACTTC
13	TRBD1	NA	TRBV10-3	TRBJ2-7	CAITQGAGLEQYF	TGTGCCATAACACAGGGGGCCGGCCTCGAGCAGTACTTC
15	NA	many	TRBV7-9	TRBJ2-1	CASSLEDGLVNEQFF	TGTGCCAGCAGCTTGGAGGACGGTCTTGTCAATGAGCAGTTCTTC
19	NA	once	TRBV28	TRBJ1-3	CASSLNGGRASSGGNTIYF	TGTGCCAGCAGTTTAAATGGCGGCAGGGCCTCTTCAGGGGGAAACACCATATATTTT
15	NA	NA	TRBV4-2	TRBJ2-3	CASSLTDTSTDTQYF	TGTGCCAGCAGCTTAACAGATACTAGCACAGATACGCAGTATTTT
13	TRBD1	NA	TRBV5-6	TRBJ1-2	CASSLRIVDRGPF	TGTGCCAGCAGCCTCAGAATAGTGGACAGGGGGCCCTTC
17	TRBD1	NA	TRBV5-1	TRBJ2-7	CASSLGQGALSSYEQYF	TGCGCCAGCAGCTTGGGACAGGGGGCCTTAAGCTCCTACGAGCAGTACTTC
18	TRBD2	few	TRBV28	TRBJ2-1	CASSPLAGGLSSYNEQFF	TGTGCCAGCAGCCCACTAGCGGGAGGTTTGAGCTCCTACAATGAGCAGTTCTTC
16	TRBD1	NA	TRBV4-1	TRBJ1-5	CASSQETGVSNQPQHF	TGCGCCAGCAGCCAAGAGACAGGGGTTAGCAATCAGCCCCAGCATTTT